These T cell receptor beta chains were read from a single sample in a study of cytomegalovirus exposure and HLA in healthy donors. Generated by immunoSEQ multiplex PCR, the TCRdb table keeps only in-frame clones and is missing some. The sample carries 150,000 to 200,000 clones, 55% to 70% recorded once. The sequencing sample was made of PBMCs. The receptors stem from a woman aged 40 to 50 in good health and CMV-seropositive. The CDR3 runs from the conserved cysteine through the conserved F or W. The D gene is left open where the match is weak. Not every row has a clone size; where given, it reads once, few, many or a size class.

clone size: -
J gene: TRBJ2-4
V gene: TRBV11-3
D gene: -
CDR3 protein: CASSPRDTVAKNIQYF
CDR3 DNA: TGTGCCAGCAGCCCCCGGGACACCGTAGCCAAAAACATTCAGTACTTC

clone size: -
J gene: TRBJ1-3
V gene: TRBV2
D gene: -
CDR3 protein: CASSLDSSSGNTIYF
CDR3 DNA: TGTGCCAGCAGTCTCGACAGCTCCTCTGGAAACACCATATATTTT

clone size: -
J gene: TRBJ2-2
V gene: TRBV7-9
D gene: -
CDR3 protein: CASSLVVSGELFF
CDR3 DNA: TGTGCCAGCAGCTTAGTTGTCTCCGGGGAGCTGTTTTTT

clone size: -
J gene: TRBJ1-1
V gene: TRBV5-1
D gene: -
CDR3 protein: CASSLKRNTEAFF
CDR3 DNA: TGCGCCAGCAGCTTGAAGAGAAACACTGAAGCTTTCTTT

clone size: -
J gene: TRBJ2-5
V gene: TRBV6-1
D gene: -
CDR3 protein: CASSESAAQETQYF
CDR3 DNA: TGTGCCAGCAGTGAATCAGCGGCCCAAGAGACCCAGTACTTC

clone size: -
J gene: TRBJ2-2
V gene: TRBV7-2
D gene: -
CDR3 protein: CASSATPGDEIGELFF
CDR3 DNA: TGTGCCAGCAGCGCCACTCCGGGGGATGAAATCGGGGAGCTGTTTTTT

clone size: -
J gene: TRBJ2-7
V gene: TRBV28
D gene: -
CDR3 protein: CASSFSGEQYF
CDR3 DNA: TGTGCCAGCAGTTTCTCAGGCGAGCAGTACTTC

clone size: -
J gene: TRBJ2-3
V gene: TRBV18
D gene: TRBD2
CDR3 protein: CASRGSGGTDTQYF
CDR3 DNA: TGTGCCAGCCGCGGAAGCGGGGGCACAGATACGCAGTATTTT

clone size: few
J gene: TRBJ1-2
V gene: TRBV18
D gene: -
CDR3 protein: CASSPTGLSYGYTF
CDR3 DNA: TGTGCCAGCTCACCAACAGGGCTGAGCTATGGCTACACCTTC

clone size: -
J gene: TRBJ2-7
V gene: TRBV5-1
D gene: -
CDR3 protein: CASSLQGSSTYEQYF
CDR3 DNA: TGCGCCAGCAGCTTGCAGGGTAGTAGCACCTACGAGCAGTACTTC

clone size: -
J gene: TRBJ2-5
V gene: TRBV19
D gene: -
CDR3 protein: CASSIDPPTGTQYF
CDR3 DNA: TGTGCCAGTAGTATAGACCCCCCTACCGGGACCCAGTACTTC

clone size: -
J gene: TRBJ2-2
V gene: TRBV6-6
D gene: -
CDR3 protein: CASSFSPEIGELFF
CDR3 DNA: TGTGCCAGCAGTTTTAGCCCGGAAATCGGGGAGCTGTTTTTT

clone size: -
J gene: TRBJ1-5
V gene: TRBV6-1
D gene: TRBD1
CDR3 protein: CASSQQGAGQPQHF
CDR3 DNA: TGTGCCAGCAGCCAACAGGGGGCAGGTCAGCCCCAGCATTTT

clone size: -
J gene: TRBJ2-7
V gene: TRBV7-9
D gene: -
CDR3 protein: CASSLQRPPGYEQYF
CDR3 DNA: TGTGCCAGCAGCTTACAACGCCCTCCAGGCTACGAGCAGTACTTC

clone size: -
J gene: TRBJ2-1
V gene: TRBV7-3
D gene: -
CDR3 protein: CASSPRGGAGNNEQFF
CDR3 DNA: TGTGCCAGCAGCCCAAGGGGGGGAGCGGGGAACAATGAGCAGTTCTTC

clone size: few
J gene: TRBJ2-2
V gene: TRBV7-6
D gene: -
CDR3 protein: CASSLFTGELFF
CDR3 DNA: TGTGCCAGCAGCCTTTTCACCGGGGAGCTGTTTTTT

clone size: -
J gene: TRBJ2-3
V gene: TRBV4-2
D gene: TRBD2
CDR3 protein: CASSQETGGPTDTQYF
CDR3 DNA: TGTGCCAGCAGCCAAGAGACGGGGGGGCCCACAGATACGCAGTATTTT

clone size: few
J gene: TRBJ1-3
V gene: TRBV7-9
D gene: -
CDR3 protein: CASSFTGFGNTIYF
CDR3 DNA: TGTGCCAGCAGCTTCACAGGGTTTGGAAACACCATATATTTT

clone size: -
J gene: TRBJ2-7
V gene: TRBV6-5
D gene: -
CDR3 protein: CASSYSASYEQYF
CDR3 DNA: TGTGCCAGCAGTTATAGCGCCTCCTACGAGCAGTACTTC

clone size: -
J gene: TRBJ1-3
V gene: TRBV27
D gene: -
CDR3 protein: CASSPSAGANTIYF
CDR3 DNA: TGTGCCAGCAGTCCCAGCGCGGGGGCAAACACCATATATTTT

clone size: -
J gene: TRBJ2-4
V gene: TRBV18
D gene: TRBD1
CDR3 protein: CASSPLDRENIQYF
CDR3 DNA: TGTGCCAGCTCACCCCTGGACAGGGAAAACATTCAGTACTTC

clone size: -
J gene: TRBJ1-2
V gene: TRBV6-5
D gene: -
CDR3 protein: CASSSPTVRYGYPF
CDR3 DNA: TGTGCCAGCAGTAGCCCGACAGTCCGCTATGGCTACCCCTTC

clone size: -
J gene: TRBJ2-6
V gene: TRBV19
D gene: -
CDR3 protein: CASTDLRGTGANVLTF
CDR3 DNA: TGTGCCAGTACCGACCTCCGGGGTACCGGGGCCAACGTCCTGACTTTC

clone size: -
J gene: TRBJ1-1
V gene: TRBV7-9
D gene: -
CDR3 protein: CASSLGQGSAEAFF
CDR3 DNA: TGTGCCAGCAGCTTAGGGCAGGGTTCGGCTGAAGCTTTCTTT

clone size: -
J gene: TRBJ1-5
V gene: TRBV6-5
D gene: -
CDR3 protein: CASSYGHSNQPQHF
CDR3 DNA: TGTGCCAGCAGTTACGGACATAGCAATCAGCCCCAGCATTTT

clone size: -
J gene: TRBJ2-7
V gene: TRBV5-1
D gene: -
CDR3 protein: CASSLDLDISYEQYF
CDR3 DNA: TGCGCCAGCAGCTTGGATCTGGACATCTCCTACGAGCAGTACTTC

clone size: few
J gene: TRBJ2-3
V gene: TRBV5-1
D gene: -
CDR3 protein: CASSPGQDTDTQYF
CDR3 DNA: TGCGCCAGCAGCCCTGGACAAGACACAGATACGCAGTATTTT